What follows are 9 T cell receptor beta chains derived from one specimen sequenced in a study of T cell repertoires in cytomegalovirus infection. What these receptors recognize is not known. TCRdb used MiXCR to reprocess the reads, holding one entry per CDR3 protein. The top ten hold roughly 17% of the sample, which has hundreds of thousands of distinct CDR3 sequences, 30% to 35% seen once. The input for sequencing was cultured PBMCs, taken from culture after CMV antigen stimulation. Receptors originate from a human donor in good health (CMV status not recorded). Some clones in this sample may be carry-over from other donors' samples.

This clonotype was seen repeatedly, ten times or more. The chain joins TRBV7-9 to TRBJ2-7; a possible D gene is TRBD2 (5 bases). V was clipped by 6 bases and J by 4 bases, with 22 bases between them. CDR3 size: 16 residues. Per the germline V gene, CDR1 is SEHNR and CDR2 is FQNEAQ (reference sequence). CDR3: CASRPPQNGEFYEQYV. For the CDR3, the DNA is TGTGCCAGCAGACCACCTCAGAACGGGGAGTTTTACGAGCAGTACGTC.

This chain connects TRBV7-4 to TRBJ2-1; TRBD2 is a possible D gene (6 bases). The CDR3 runs to 15 residues. Germline-derived CDR1 and CDR2 are SGHVT and SQSDAQ. V lost 3 bases, J lost 3 bases, and 12 bases lay in between. This chain's CDR3 is CASSFGGMLYNEQFF. The DNA for the CDR3 is TGTGCCAGCAGCTTTGGCGGGATGCTCTACAATGAGCAGTTCTTC.

The chain is built from TRBV7-3 and TRBJ2-1; 8 nucleotides agree with TRBD2. V shed 5 bases and J 7 bases; nucleotides not matched to a gene: 10. CDR3 length equals 15 residues. The germline gives CDR1 SGHTA, CDR2 FQGTGA. The CDR3 here is CASSPQTSVWNEQFF. CDR3 nucleotides: TGTGCCAGCAGCCCTCAGACTAGCGTGTGGAATGAGCAGTTCTTC.

The rearrangement joins TRBV29-1 to TRBJ2-3, with TRBD2 matching 10 bases. This CDR3 comprises 16 residues. With 3 bases clipped from V and 9 bases from J, the junction kept 15 bases outside the gene matches. CDR1 and CDR2 (germline): SQVTM, ANQGSEA. This chain's CDR3 is CSVDGTGTSDLETQYF. CDR3 in DNA: TGCAGCGTTGACGGAACCGGGACTAGCGATTTGGAGACGCAGTATTTT.

This chain connects TRBV12-3 or TRBV12-4 to TRBJ1-1; no clear D gene. The ends were cut back, 5 bases at V and 1 base at J, with 11 bases in the middle. The CDR3 has 14 residues. The CDR3 reads CASSQTLENTEAFF. In nucleotides, the CDR3 is TGTGCCAGCAGTCAAACTCTGGAGAACACTGAAGCTTTCTTT.

The chain is built from TRBV4-3 and TRBJ1-1, with 9 bases matching TRBD1. The V and J ends lost 6 bases and 6 bases, in that order; junction bases with no gene match: 11. Germline values: CDR1 LGHNA, CDR2 YSLEER. The CDR3 covers 15 residues. The DNA for the CDR3 is TGCGCCAGCAGTGGAACCGGGACAGGGAAAGCTGAAGCTTTCTTT. Translation: CASSGTGTGKAEAFF.

This clonotype was counted many times. This rearrangement joins TRBV7-8 to TRBJ1-5, with D possibly being TRBD1 (5 bases). The CDR3 runs to 16 residues. CDR1 is SGHVS, CDR2 FQNEAQ, per germline. Trimming removed 3 bases at V and 4 bases at J, with 16 bases between. The CDR3 loop reads CASSLSRGTGNQPQHF. CDR3 nucleotides: TGTGCCAGCAGCTTGTCGAGGGGAACTGGGAATCAGCCCCAGCATTTT.

V is TRBV12-3 or TRBV12-4 and J is TRBJ2-4; D gene ambiguous. Trimming took 7 bases from V and 7 from J, leaving 17 bases between them. There are 14 residues in the CDR3. The CDR3 sequence is CASMLFGPGNIQYF. DNA of the CDR3: TGTGCCAGCATGCTTTTTGGGCCTGGGAACATTCAGTACTTC.

The table lists this clonotype with a few counts. V gene TRBV6-2 or TRBV6-3 combines with J gene TRBJ2-7; perhaps D is TRBD1 or TRBD2 (5 bases each). CDR3 size: 15 residues. Deletions cut 7 bases from V and 2 bases from J, with 18 bases between. In germline, CDR1 is MNHEY, CDR2 SVGEGT. CDR3 nucleotides: TGTGCCAGCAAACGGGGCCAGGCGACCACCTACGAGCAGTACGTC. The encoded protein is CASKRGQATTYEQYV.